The rows below give T cell receptor beta chains drawn from one sample of a study of PD-1 blockade in classical Hodgkin lymphoma. The protocol was immunoSEQ multiplex PCR, while the TCRdb copy is restricted to in-frame clones and leaves out a portion. The table lists about 23,000 clones, 90% of them singletons. The sequenced sample was CD4+ T cells from blood. The source of these receptors is a human donor with classical Hodgkin lymphoma. The CDR3 runs from the conserved cysteine through the conserved F or W. Each record gives: V gene, J gene, clone size, D gene, CDR3 DNA, CDR3 protein. D genes are given only for firm matches. Clone size is given for some rows only: seen once, a few or many times, or a class if the clone is expanded.

TRBV15	TRBJ1-2	once	NA	TGTGCCACCAGCAAAAGATCGGGGCTTGACTATGGCTACACCTTC	CATSKRSGLDYGYTF
TRBV7-9	TRBJ1-5	NA	NA	TGTGCCAGCAGCTTGGGGCCCAATCAGCCCCAGCATTTT	CASSLGPNQPQHF
TRBV4-1	TRBJ2-3	NA	TRBD2	TGCGCCAGCAGCCAGGCGGGGGGGACGCAGTATTTT	CASSQAGGTQYF
TRBV7-3	TRBJ2-3	NA	NA	TGTGCCAGCAGCTTAAGGCCTCCGGGACCCCTGTTCACAGATACGCAGTATTTT	CASSLRPPGPLFTDTQYF
TRBV4-2	TRBJ2-3	NA	TRBD2	TGTGCCAGCAGCCAGTTAGCGGGTACTTACACAGATACGCAGTATTTT	CASSQLAGTYTDTQYF
TRBV19	TRBJ1-5	NA	TRBD1	TGTGCCAGTAGTATGACAGGGAATCAGCCCCAGCATTTT	CASSMTGNQPQHF
TRBV9	TRBJ2-3	NA	NA	TGTGCCAGCAGCTCAGCGGATACGCAGTATTTT	CASSSADTQYF
TRBV6-6	TRBJ2-7	NA	NA	TGTGCCAGCAGTTACTCAAGGGCCGCGGTTTACGAGCAGTACTTC	CASSYSRAAVYEQYF
TRBV2	TRBJ1-1	NA	NA	TGTGCCAGCATCACCCGGGCCTGGAACACTGAAGCTTTCTTT	CASITRAWNTEAFF
TRBV7-2	TRBJ2-5	NA	NA	TGTGCCAGCAGCTCCTGGGGCCAGGGGACGCGAGAGACCCAGTACTTC	CASSSWGQGTRETQYF
TRBV10-3	TRBJ1-1	NA	NA	TGTGCCATCACCTACGGGACATCGAACACTGAAGCTTTCTTT	CAITYGTSNTEAFF
TRBV5-4	TRBJ2-3	NA	NA	TGTGCCAGCAGCTTGGTGGACGGGGATCTCACAGATACGCAGTATTTT	CASSLVDGDLTDTQYF
TRBV11-3	TRBJ2-3	NA	TRBD2	TGTGCCAGCAGCCCGGGACTAGCGGCCAGGGATACGCAGTATTTT	CASSPGLAARDTQYF
TRBV11-2	TRBJ2-1	NA	TRBD2	TGTGCCAGCAGCTTATGGGCGGGAGAGGGTCGCGGCAATGAGCAGTTCTTC	CASSLWAGEGRGNEQFF
TRBV5-5	TRBJ2-7	NA	TRBD1	TGTGCCAGCAGCGGGGGGACAGGGTGGGTCCTAGGGGACTACGAGCAGTACTTC	CASSGGTGWVLGDYEQYF
TRBV6-5	TRBJ2-7	NA	NA	TGTGCCAGCAGTTACTCGAGGACGACTACGAGGCAGTACTTC	CASSYSRTTTRQYF
TRBV11-2	TRBJ2-5	NA	NA	TGTGCCAGCAGCTTATGGGCCACCGAGGGCGGGGAGACCCAGTACTTC	CASSLWATEGGETQYF
TRBV15	TRBJ2-1	NA	NA	TGTGCCACCAGCATGAGGAGGCAGGGTGAGCAGTTCTTC	CATSMRRQGEQFF
TRBV19	TRBJ1-5	NA	NA	TGTGCCAGTAGTATTCGGCTTATTAGCAATCAGCCCCAGCATTTT	CASSIRLISNQPQHF
TRBV4-1	TRBJ2-1	NA	NA	TGCGCCAGCAGCCACCCCCAGGGACCCACGCAGTTCTTC	CASSHPQGPTQFF
TRBV4-1	TRBJ2-5	NA	NA	TGCGCCAGCAGCCGCCAGGGCGGCAGGGTTCAAGAGACCCAGTACTTC	CASSRQGGRVQETQYF
TRBV5-1	TRBJ2-1	NA	NA	TGCGCCAGCAGCTCGGGGACGCCAAGTCCCGAGCAGTTCTTC	CASSSGTPSPEQFF
TRBV20-1	TRBJ1-4	NA	NA	TGCAGTGCCCGGGTTCGGGAAAAACTGTTTTTT	CSARVREKLFF
TRBV5-1	TRBJ2-5	once	NA	TGCGCCAGCAGCTCAACCCAAGAGACCCAGTACTTC	CASSSTQETQYF